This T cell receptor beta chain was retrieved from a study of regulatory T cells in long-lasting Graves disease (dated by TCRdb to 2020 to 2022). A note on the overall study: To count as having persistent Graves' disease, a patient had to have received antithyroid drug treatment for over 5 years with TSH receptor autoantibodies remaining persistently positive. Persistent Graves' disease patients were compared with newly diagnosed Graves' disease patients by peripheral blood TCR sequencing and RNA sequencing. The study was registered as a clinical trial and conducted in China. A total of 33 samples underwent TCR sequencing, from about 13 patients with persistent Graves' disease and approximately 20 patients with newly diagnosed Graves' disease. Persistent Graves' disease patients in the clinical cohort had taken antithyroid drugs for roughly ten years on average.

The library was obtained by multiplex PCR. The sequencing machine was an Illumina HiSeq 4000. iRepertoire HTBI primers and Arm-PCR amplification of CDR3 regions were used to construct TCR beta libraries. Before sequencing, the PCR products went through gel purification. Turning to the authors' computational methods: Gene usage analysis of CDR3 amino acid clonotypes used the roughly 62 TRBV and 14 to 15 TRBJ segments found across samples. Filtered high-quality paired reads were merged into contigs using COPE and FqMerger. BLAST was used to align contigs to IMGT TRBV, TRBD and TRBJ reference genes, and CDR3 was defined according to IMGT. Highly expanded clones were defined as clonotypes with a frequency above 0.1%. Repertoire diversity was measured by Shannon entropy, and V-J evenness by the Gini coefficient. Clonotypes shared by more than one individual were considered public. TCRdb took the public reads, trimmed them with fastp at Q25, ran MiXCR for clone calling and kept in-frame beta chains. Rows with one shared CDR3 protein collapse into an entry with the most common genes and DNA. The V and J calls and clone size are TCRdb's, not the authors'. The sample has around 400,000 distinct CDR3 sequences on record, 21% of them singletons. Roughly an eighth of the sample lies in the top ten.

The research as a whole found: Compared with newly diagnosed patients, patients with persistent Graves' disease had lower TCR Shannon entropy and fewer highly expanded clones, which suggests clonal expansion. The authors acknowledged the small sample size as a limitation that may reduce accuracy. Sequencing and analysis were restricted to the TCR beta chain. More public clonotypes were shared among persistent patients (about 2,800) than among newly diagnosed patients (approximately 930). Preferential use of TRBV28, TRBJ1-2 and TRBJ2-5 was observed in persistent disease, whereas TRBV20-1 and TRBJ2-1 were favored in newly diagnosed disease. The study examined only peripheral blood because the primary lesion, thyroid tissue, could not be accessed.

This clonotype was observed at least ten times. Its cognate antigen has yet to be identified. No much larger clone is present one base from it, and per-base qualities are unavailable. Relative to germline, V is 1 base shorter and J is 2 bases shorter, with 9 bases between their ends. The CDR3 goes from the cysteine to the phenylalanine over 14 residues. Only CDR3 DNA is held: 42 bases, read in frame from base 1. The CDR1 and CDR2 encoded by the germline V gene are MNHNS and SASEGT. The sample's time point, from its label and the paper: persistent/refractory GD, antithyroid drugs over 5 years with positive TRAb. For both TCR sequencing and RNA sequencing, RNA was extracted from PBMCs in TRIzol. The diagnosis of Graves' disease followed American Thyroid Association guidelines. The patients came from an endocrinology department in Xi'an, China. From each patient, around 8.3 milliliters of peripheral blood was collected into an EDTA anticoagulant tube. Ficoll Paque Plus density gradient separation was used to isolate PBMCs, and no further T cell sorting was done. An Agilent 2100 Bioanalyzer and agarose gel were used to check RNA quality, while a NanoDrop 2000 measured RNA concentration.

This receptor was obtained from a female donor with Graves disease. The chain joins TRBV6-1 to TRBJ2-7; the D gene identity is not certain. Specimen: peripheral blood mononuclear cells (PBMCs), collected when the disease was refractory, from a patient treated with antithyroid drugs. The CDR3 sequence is CASSEGSHPYEQYF. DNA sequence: TGTGCCAGCAGTGAAGGTAGCCATCCCTACGAGCAGTACTTC.